The following is a T cell receptor beta chain sequence with its context. Its target is not known. For TCR, cDNA came from 5'RACE template switching, which added a universal primer site and UMIs. A single record per CDR3 protein comes from TCRdb applying MiXCR to the 5' RACE reads. The sample includes hundreds of thousands of distinct CDR3 sequences, around 20% of them seen just once. This sample is drawn from a study of T cells after yellow fever vaccination. Study at large: Some fractions had low cell numbers, and these were prepared with SMART-Seq v4 Ultra Low Input.

The study's findings and limits: Researchers noted that a small share of clonotypes showed up in both CD4 and CD8 compartments. Weaker, the secondary response had a peak occurring faster, on day 5 versus 15.

V was clipped by 6 bases and J by 3 bases; unmatched bases: 15. Looked up from germline, CDR1 is MNHGY and CDR2 is SVAAGI. CDR3 length: 17 amino acids. The chain recombines TRBV6-9 with TRBJ2-3; 7 positions agree with TRBD1. Sequencing used PBMCs, obtained before the yellow fever booster vaccination. This sequence originates from a man between 18 and 29 years old who received the YFV17D yellow fever vaccine. Here the CDR3 reads CASRKNRDRIWTDTQYF. The DNA for the CDR3 is TGTGCCAGCAGAAAAAACCGGGACAGAATTTGGACAGATACGCAGTATTTT.